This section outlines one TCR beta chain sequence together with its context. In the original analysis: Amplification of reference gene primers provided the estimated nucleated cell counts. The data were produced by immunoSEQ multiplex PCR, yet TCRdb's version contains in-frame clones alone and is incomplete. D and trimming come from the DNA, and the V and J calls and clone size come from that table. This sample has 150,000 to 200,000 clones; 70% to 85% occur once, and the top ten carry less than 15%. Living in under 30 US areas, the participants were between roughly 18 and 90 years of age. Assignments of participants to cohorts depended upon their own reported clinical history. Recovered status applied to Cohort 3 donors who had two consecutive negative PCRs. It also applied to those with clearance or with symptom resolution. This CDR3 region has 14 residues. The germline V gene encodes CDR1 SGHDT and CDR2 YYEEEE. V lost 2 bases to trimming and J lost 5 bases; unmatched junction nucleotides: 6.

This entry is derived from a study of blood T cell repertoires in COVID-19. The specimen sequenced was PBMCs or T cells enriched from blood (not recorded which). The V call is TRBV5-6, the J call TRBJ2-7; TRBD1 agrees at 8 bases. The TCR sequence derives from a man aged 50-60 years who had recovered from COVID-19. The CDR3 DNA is TGTGCCAGCAGCTTACAGGGGGAAGGGGACGAGCAGTACTTC. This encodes CASSLQGEGDEQYF.